The entry that follows covers one TCR beta chain sequence. Generated by immunoSEQ multiplex PCR, the TCRdb table keeps only in-frame clones and is missing some. The sample includes some 170,000 clones, approximately 90% seen only once; the top ten take 1.6%. The CDR3 sequence is 14 residues long. V dropped 0 bases and J dropped 6; count of bases not matched to a gene: 0. Germline assignment: CDR1 SGHRS and CDR2 YFSETQ. These data come from a study of blood T cell repertoires in COVID-19. At the level of the study: The cDNA or gDNA used as material had been derived from T cells, B-cell-depleted T cells, or PBMCs.

This TCR was recovered from a woman aged 45-60 years with acute or convalescent COVID-19. The sequenced material came from peripheral blood. This rearrangement joins TRBV5-1 to TRBJ1-6; 7 positions agree with TRBD1. The CDR3 is CASSLDRGNSPLHF. DNA for the CDR3: TGCGCCAGCAGCTTGGACAGGGGTAATTCACCCCTCCACTTT.